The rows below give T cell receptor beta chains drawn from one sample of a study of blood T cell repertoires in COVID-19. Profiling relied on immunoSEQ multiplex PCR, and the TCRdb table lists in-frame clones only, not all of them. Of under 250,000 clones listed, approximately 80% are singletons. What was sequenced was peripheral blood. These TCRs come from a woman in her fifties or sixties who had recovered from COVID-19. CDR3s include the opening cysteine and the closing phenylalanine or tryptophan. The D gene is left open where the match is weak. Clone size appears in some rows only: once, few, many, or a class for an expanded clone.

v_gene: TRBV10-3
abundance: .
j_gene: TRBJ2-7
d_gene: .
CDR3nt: TGTGCCATCAGTGAAAATCCTTACGAGCAGTACTTC
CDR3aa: CAISENPYEQYF

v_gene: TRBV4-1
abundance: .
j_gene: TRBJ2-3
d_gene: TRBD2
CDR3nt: TGCGCCAGCAGCCAAGAATATAGGCTAGCGGGGCTAAACACAGATACGCAGTATTTT
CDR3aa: CASSQEYRLAGLNTDTQYF

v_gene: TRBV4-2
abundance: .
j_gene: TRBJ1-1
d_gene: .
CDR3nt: TGTGCCAGCAGCCGTCGGGATACTGAAGCTTTCTTT
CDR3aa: CASSRRDTEAFF

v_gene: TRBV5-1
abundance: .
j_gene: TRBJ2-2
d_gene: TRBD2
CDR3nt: TGCGCCAGCAGCTGGATAAGGACTAGCGGGGGGGACGCGAACACCGGGGAGCTGTTTTTT
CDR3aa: CASSWIRTSGGDANTGELFF

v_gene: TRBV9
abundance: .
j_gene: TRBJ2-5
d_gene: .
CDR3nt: TGTGCCAGCAGCGTAGTGGCGGGGTTGGAGACCCAGTACTTC
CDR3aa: CASSVVAGLETQYF

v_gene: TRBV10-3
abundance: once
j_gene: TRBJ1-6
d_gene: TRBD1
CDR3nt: TGTGCCGCTGGACAGGGGGAATATAATTCACCCCTCCACTTT
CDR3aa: CAAGQGEYNSPLHF

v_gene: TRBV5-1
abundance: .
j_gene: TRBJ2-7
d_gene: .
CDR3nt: TGCGCCAGCAGCTTGCCCGGAGACGAGCAGTACTTC
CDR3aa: CASSLPGDEQYF

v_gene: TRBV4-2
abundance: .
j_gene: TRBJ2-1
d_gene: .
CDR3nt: TGTGCCAGCAGCCAGGTAGCTGGGGGGGCCCACAATGAGCAGTTCTTC
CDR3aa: CASSQVAGGAHNEQFF

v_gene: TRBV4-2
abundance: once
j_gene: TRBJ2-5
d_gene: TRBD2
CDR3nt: TGTGCCAGCAGCCTACAGTACCAAACTAGCGGGGGACATCAAGAGACCCAGTACTTC
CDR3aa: CASSLQYQTSGGHQETQYF

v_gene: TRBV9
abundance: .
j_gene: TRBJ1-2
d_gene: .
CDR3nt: TGTGCCAGCGCCCGTACAGGGAACTATGGCTACACCTTC
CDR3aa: CASARTGNYGYTF

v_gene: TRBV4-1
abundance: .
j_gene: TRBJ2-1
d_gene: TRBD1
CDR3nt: TGCGCCAGCAGCCAAGTGGGACAGGGCGTTAATGAGCAGTTCTTC
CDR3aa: CASSQVGQGVNEQFF

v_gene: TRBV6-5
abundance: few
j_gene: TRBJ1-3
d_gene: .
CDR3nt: TGTGCCAGCAGTTTCTACAGGACAGGAAACACCATATATTTT
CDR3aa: CASSFYRTGNTIYF

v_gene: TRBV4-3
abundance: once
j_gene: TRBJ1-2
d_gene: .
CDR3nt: TGCGCCAGCAGCCCGACGGGGATCCAACATGGCTACACCTTC
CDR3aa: CASSPTGIQHGYTF

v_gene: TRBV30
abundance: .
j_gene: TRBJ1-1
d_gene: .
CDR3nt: TGTGCCTGGACGGGACAACCGAACACTGAAGCTTTCTTT
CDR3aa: CAWTGQPNTEAFF

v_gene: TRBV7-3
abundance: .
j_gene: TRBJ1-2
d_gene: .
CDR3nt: TGTGCCAGCAGCGCACAACCGGGACTCTCTGGGTCCTATGGCTACACCTTC
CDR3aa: CASSAQPGLSGSYGYTF

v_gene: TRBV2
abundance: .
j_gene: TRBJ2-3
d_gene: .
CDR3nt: TGTGCCAGCAGTCTCCGGGATCCCGTCGATACGCAGTATTTT
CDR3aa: CASSLRDPVDTQYF

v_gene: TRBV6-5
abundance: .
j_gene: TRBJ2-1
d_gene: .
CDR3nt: TGTGCCAGCGGCAGGTACAATGAGCAGTTCTTC
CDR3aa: CASGRYNEQFF

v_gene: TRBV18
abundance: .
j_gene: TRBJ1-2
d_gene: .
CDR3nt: TGTGCCAGCTCACCACCGTCAGGGGCGTATGGCTACACCTTC
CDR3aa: CASSPPSGAYGYTF

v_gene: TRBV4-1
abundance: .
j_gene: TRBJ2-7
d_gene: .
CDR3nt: TGCGCCAGCAGCCAAGAGGCCAGAACCTACGAGCAGTACTTC
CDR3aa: CASSQEARTYEQYF

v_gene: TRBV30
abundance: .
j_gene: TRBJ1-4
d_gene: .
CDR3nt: TGTGCCTGGCGAGCTCGAAGCCGTAATGAAAAACTGTTTTTT
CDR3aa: CAWRARSRNEKLFF

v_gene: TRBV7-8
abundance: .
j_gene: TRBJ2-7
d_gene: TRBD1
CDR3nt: TGTGCCAGCAGCTTAGAGACAGGGGGCGGATACGAGCAGTACTTC
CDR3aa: CASSLETGGGYEQYF

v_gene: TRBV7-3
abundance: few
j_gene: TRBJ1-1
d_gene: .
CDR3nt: TGTGCCAGCAGCCCCAGGGGCCTGACTGAAGCTTTCTTT
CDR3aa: CASSPRGLTEAFF